Listed below are T cell receptor beta chains from one sample, sequenced in a study of cytotoxic CD8 clonotypes in ibrutinib-treated CLL. Sequencing used immunoSEQ multiplex PCR; TCRdb keeps in-frame clones, though not all of them. The sample contains over 100,000 clones, approximately 56% of which appear only once. Source: PBMCs, taken after 24 months of ibrutinib treatment. The receptor set was obtained from a human donor with chronic lymphocytic leukemia. Each CDR3 is given with its conserved first and last residue.

j_call v_call cdr3_aa
TRBJ2-7 TRBV5-6 CASSLISTDYEQYF
TRBJ2-7 TRBV7-8 CASSLRALSYEQYF
TRBJ2-7 TRBV13 CASSSAGQVYEQYF
TRBJ1-2 TRBV29-1 CSVEANRGHGYTF
TRBJ2-7 TRBV11-3 CASSLDGGADSYEQYF
TRBJ2-3 TRBV6-6 CASGGTTDTQYF
TRBJ1-1 TRBV19 CASSAGTGGWSTEAFF
TRBJ2-1 TRBV9 CASSARGGDSYNEQFF
TRBJ2-3 TRBV15 CATSYGYTQYF
TRBJ1-5 TRBV2 CASSRDTERQPQHF
TRBJ1-2 TRBV28 CASIPPQGNSGGYTF
TRBJ2-7 TRBV5-6 CASSFPGTVSYEQYF
TRBJ2-5 TRBV6-6 CASSAGQYQETQYF
TRBJ2-3 TRBV13 CASSQPTITDTQYF
TRBJ1-3 TRBV28 CASSLGRGGNTIYF
TRBJ2-1 TRBV7-2 CASSLDRFEQFF
TRBJ1-2 TRBV18 CASSAERGPPDGNYGYTF
TRBJ1-2 TRBV19 CASSTEASGTGDYGYTF
TRBJ1-5 TRBV19 CASNRQESSPQHF
TRBJ2-1 TRBV7-8 CARPHGQRGYNEQFF
TRBJ1-2 TRBV2 CASSEALVGAYGYTF
TRBJ2-1 TRBV29-1 CSVFRGQAEQFF
TRBJ2-1 TRBV7-9 CASSSFREGNEQFF
TRBJ1-6 TRBV6-5 CASTSSNNSPLHF
TRBJ1-1 TRBV7-9 CASRPWGYTEAFF
TRBJ2-5 TRBV9 CASSVGRGTGVEETQYF
TRBJ2-2 TRBV25-1 CASSGPRTGHEGELFF
TRBJ1-3 TRBV6-1 CASSEAQRTGGNTIYF
TRBJ2-7 TRBV5-4 CASSSRGAGTRYEQYF
TRBJ1-1 TRBV6-5 CASSTQVGEAFF
TRBJ1-1 TRBV2 CASSERRQGRNTEAFF
TRBJ1-1 TRBV5-1 CASSLGRDEAFF
TRBJ2-3 TRBV19 CASSQTSGSTDTQYF